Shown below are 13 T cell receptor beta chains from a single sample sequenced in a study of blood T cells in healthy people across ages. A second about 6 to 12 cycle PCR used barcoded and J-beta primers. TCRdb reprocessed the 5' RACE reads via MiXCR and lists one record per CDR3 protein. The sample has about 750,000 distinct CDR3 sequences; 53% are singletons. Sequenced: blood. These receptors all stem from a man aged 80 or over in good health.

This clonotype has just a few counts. The CDR3, as DNA: TGCAGCGTTGAAGAAGGCAGGGCAAACTATGGCTACACCTTC. Encoded protein: CSVEEGRANYGYTF. The V and J genes are TRBV29-1 and TRBJ1-2; D possibly corresponds to TRBD1 (5 bases). V was cut by 0 bases and J by 2 bases, with 10 bases left in between. CDR1 is SQVTM and CDR2 is ANQGSEA in the germline V gene. The CDR3 has 14 amino acids.

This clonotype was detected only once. The CDR3 region is CASIRQGNTEAFF. The CDR3 DNA follows: TGTGCCAGCATTAGACAGGGGAACACTGAAGCTTTCTTT. The rearrangement joins TRBV6-2 or TRBV6-3 to TRBJ1-1, with 7 nucleotides matching TRBD1. The CDR3 loop spans 13 amino acids. V lost 7 bases and J lost 1; bases outside the gene matches: 3. Germline values: CDR1 MNHEY, CDR2 SVGEGT.

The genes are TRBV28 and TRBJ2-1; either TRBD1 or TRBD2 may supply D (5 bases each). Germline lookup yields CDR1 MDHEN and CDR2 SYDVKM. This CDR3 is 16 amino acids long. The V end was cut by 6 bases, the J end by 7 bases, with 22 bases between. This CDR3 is CASSLGTGTGKNEQFF. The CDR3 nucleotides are TGTGCCAGCAGCTTAGGTACCGGGACGGGGAAAAATGAGCAGTTCTTC.

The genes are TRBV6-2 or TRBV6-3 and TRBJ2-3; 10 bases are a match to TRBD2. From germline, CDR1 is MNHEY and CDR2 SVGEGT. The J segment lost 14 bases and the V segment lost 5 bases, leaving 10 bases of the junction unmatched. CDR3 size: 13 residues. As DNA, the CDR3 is TGTGCCAGCAGTGCTCCGGGACTAGCGAGCGCGTATTTT. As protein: CASSAPGLASAYF.

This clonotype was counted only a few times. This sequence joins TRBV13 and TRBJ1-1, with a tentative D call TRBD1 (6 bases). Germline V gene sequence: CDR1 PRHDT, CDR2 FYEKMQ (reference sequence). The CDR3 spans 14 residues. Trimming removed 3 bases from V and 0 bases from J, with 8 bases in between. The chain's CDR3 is CASSFRGMNTEAFF. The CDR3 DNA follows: TGTGCCAGCAGCTTTAGGGGGATGAACACTGAAGCTTTCTTT.

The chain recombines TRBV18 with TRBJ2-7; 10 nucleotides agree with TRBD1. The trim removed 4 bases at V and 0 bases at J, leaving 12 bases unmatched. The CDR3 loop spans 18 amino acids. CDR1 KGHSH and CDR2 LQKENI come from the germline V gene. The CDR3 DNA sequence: TGTGCCAGCTCACTAAGTCCGGGACAGGGGACCAGCTCCTACGAGCAGTACTTC. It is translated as CASSLSPGQGTSSYEQYF.

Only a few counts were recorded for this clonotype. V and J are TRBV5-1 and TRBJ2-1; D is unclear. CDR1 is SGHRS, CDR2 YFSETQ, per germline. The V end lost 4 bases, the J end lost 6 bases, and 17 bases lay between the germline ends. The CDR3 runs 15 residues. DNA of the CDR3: TGCGCCAGCAGCATACTCTCCCGAGGCCCCAATGAGCAGTTCTTC. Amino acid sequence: CASSILSRGPNEQFF.

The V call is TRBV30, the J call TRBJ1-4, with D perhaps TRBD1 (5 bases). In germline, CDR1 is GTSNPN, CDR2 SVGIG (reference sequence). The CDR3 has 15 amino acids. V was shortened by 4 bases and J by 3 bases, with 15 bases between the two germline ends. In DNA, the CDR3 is TGTGCCTGGAACTCGGGGACTGTACCTAATGAAAAACTGTTTTTT. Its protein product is CAWNSGTVPNEKLFF.

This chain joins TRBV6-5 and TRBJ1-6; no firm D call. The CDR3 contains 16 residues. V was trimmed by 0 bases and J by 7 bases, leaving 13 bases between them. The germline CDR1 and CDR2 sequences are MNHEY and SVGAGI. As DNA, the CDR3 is TGTGCCAGCAGTTACTCCATGGCCTCGGGCAATTCACCCCTCCACTTT. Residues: CASSYSMASGNSPLHF.

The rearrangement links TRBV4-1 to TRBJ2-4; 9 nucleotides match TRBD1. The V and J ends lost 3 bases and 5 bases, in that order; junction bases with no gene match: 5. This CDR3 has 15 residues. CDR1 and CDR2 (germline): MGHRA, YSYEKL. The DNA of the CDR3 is TGCGCCAGCAGCCATGAAGGACAGGGGCAAAACATTCAGTACTTC. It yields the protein CASSHEGQGQNIQYF.

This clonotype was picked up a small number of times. The CDR3 spells CASSGLAGGGYEQYF. CDR3 DNA: TGTGCCAGCAGTGGCCTAGCGGGAGGAGGCTACGAGCAGTACTTC. V usage is TRBV2 and J usage is TRBJ2-7; the match to TRBD2 covers 11 bases. Germline V CDR1 and CDR2: SNHLY, FYNNEI. The CDR3 is 15 residues long. The V segment lost 4 bases and the J segment 3 bases; nucleotides outside the gene matches: 5.

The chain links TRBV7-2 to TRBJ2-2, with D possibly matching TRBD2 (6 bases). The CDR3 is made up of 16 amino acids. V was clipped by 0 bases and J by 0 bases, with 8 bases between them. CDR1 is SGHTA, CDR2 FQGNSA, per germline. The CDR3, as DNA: TGTGCCAGCAGCTTAGCGGGAGGCTCGAACACCGGGGAGCTGTTTTTT. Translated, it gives CASSLAGGSNTGELFF.

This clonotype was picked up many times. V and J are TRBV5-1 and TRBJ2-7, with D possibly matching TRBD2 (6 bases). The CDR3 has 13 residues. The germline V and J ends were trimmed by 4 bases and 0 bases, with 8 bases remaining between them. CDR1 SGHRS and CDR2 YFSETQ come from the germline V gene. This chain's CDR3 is CASSRGDSYEQYF. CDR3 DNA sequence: TGCGCCAGCAGCCGCGGGGACTCCTACGAGCAGTACTTC.